The following is a T cell receptor (beta chain) sequence with its context. The antigen is undetermined. Assay used: immunoSEQ multiplex PCR; TCRdb lists only in-frame clones, some missing. The sample lists 150,000 to 200,000 clones; roughly 90% were seen once. This record belongs to a study of T cell responses to AZD1222 COVID-19 vaccine. Findings of the study overall: The peak T cell response came first, and repertoires were sampled only after it. Spike-specific TCR breadth and depth rose after two AZD1222 doses.

V was clipped by 2 bases and J by 5 bases; unmatched bases: 4. The CDR3 length is 14 residues. Germline CDR1 is SGHDN and CDR2 is FVKESK. Specimen: peripheral blood, collected 28 days after the second AZD1222 dose. The receptor comes from an adult who received the AZD1222 COVID-19 vaccine. V and J are TRBV14 and TRBJ2-7; TRBD1 aligns across 9 bases. The CDR3 is CASSQMRTGDEQYF. Written as DNA, the CDR3 is TGTGCCAGCAGCCAAATGCGGACAGGGGACGAGCAGTACTTC.